This T cell receptor beta chain was obtained from a study of glioma-infiltrating T cells (dated by TCRdb to the mid-2010s). In terms of the full investigation: The low-grade gliomas were WHO grade II oligodendrogliomas or astrocytomas, while the glioblastomas were WHO grade IV tumors sampled at initial diagnosis rather than at recurrent diagnosis. Glioma patients received dexamethasone for six or fewer days before surgery. The sequencing target for blood libraries was roughly 4- to 10-fold coverage of around 1 million peripheral T cells. TCR alpha- and beta-chain repertoires were sequenced from glioma tissue, non-neoplastic brain tissue and matched peripheral blood mononuclear cells. To measure divergence between tissue and blood T-cell populations, each tissue-infiltrating repertoire was compared with the peripheral blood repertoire of the same patient. The paired cohort comprised three low-grade glioma patients, under 10 primary glioblastoma patients and three non-glioma patients contributing non-neoplastic brain tissue. Overall results and qualifications from the work: Group comparisons were based on small numbers of patients: three non-neoplastic, three low-grade glioma and roughly eight glioblastoma patients. A signature set of shared blood CDR3 motifs marked patients with low tissue-blood divergence and was depleted in highly divergent patients. VJ-independent divergence between tissue and blood was below expectation in non-neoplastic patients but above expectation in all gliomas, especially low-grade gliomas. Very few CDR3 sequences were shared between tissue and blood, attributed to high CDR3 diversity and limited sampling.

On this clonotype itself: Its antigen is not yet known. A clone one base away is much larger, so this may be a read error.

The iRepertoire nested amplicon-rescue multiplex PCR (arm-PCR) platform was used to amplify TCR alpha and beta CDR3 regions from RNA. For one-step reverse transcription and amplification, roughly 100-450 ng of tissue mRNA or PBMC total RNA was used as input. Following bead purification, Illumina adapters were added by a secondary multiplex PCR, and libraries between 200 and 400 bp were gel-purified. Demultiplexing relied on internal 6-nucleotide barcodes carried by the libraries. Libraries were sequenced on an Illumina MiSeq with 2x220 or 2x250 nucleotide paired-end reads. As for the original processing: FLASH 1.2.11 was used to merge paired reads, and BWA-MEM then aligned the reads to the GRCh37 human genome before TRA and TRB reads were extracted. An IMGT-derived reference of cassette sequences and CDR3 motifs, with pseudogenes included, was used for V and J assignment. Reads were translated in three frames, and productive CDR3s were defined by a C…FGXG motif without stop codons. A clonotype was defined as a unique combination of a V-J cassette pair and a CDR3 amino acid sequence. Hamming distance filtering was applied to reads, with thresholds set by the sequence error rate of each sample in mapped regions. TCRdb took the public reads, trimmed them with fastp at Q25, ran MiXCR for clone calling and kept in-frame beta chains. CDR3 protein duplicates are merged, each entry listing the most common genes and DNA. The V and J calls reflect TCRdb's pipeline rather than the authors' work. The sample includes 300,000 to 400,000 distinct CDR3 sequences, with approximately 42% observed a single time. The top ten constitute approximately 12% of the sample.

The CDR3 has 14 amino acids, counting the end cysteine and phenylalanine. This entry keeps only the CDR3 DNA: 42 bases, framed from base 1. Looking up the germline V gene (reference sequence) yields CDR1 MNHNY and CDR2 SVGAGI. Immediately after resection, surgical brain or tumor specimens were cryofrozen in liquid nitrogen, with peripheral blood cells collected concurrently. This TCR was recovered from a human donor with low-grade glioma or glioblastoma, undergoing nonglioma brain surgery, or in good health (not recorded which). Sequenced: glioma tissue, nonneoplastic brain tissue, or PBMCs (not recorded which). This receptor chain uses TRBV6-6 and TRBJ1-2, with no confidently assigned D gene. In nucleotides, the sequence is TGTGCCAGCAGTTTCTCGGCCTTTGACTATGACTACACCTTC. It translates to CASSFSAFDYDYTF.